These T cell receptor beta chains were read from a single sample in a study of OX40 agonist ivuxolimab in advanced cancers. Data came from immunoSEQ multiplex PCR; TCRdb stores just in-frame clones and leaves some out. The table has tens of thousands of clones, over 75% seen once; the top ten hold about 3.2%. The sequencing here drew on CD4+ or CD8+ T cells sorted from blood, taken in a trial of the OX40 agonist ivuxolimab. These receptors all come from an adult with an advanced solid tumor such as melanoma, head and neck, liver or kidney cancer. CDR3s include the opening cysteine and the closing phenylalanine or tryptophan. A D gene is named only where the DNA matches it firmly.

>TRBV9|-|TRBD2
CASSVGSPGTSGSYEQYF
>TRBV5-6|TRBJ2-5|-
CASSLGSGTRETQYF
>TRBV5-5|TRBJ1-3|-
CASSLDALSGNTIYF
>TRBV7-3|TRBJ2-1|-
CASSHSGGSYNEQFF
>TRBV2|TRBJ1-2|-
CASGGPTYGYTF
>TRBV7-2|TRBJ2-1|-
CASSLGQDNNEQFF
>TRBV28|TRBJ2-1|-
CASRSSYNEQFF
>TRBV4-2|TRBJ2-7|-
CASSLAPTGTYEQYF
>TRBV18|TRBJ2-7|TRBD1
CASSPGTGGYEQYF
>TRBV11-2|TRBJ2-3|TRBD1
CASSQDRGKVTDTQYF
>TRBV10-2|TRBJ1-3|-
CATMDAWSGNTIYF
>TRBV28|TRBJ2-3|TRBD1
CASTLGQGYGDTQYF
>TRBV6-1|TRBJ1-1|-
CASSDRAGDTEAFF
>TRBV6-5|TRBJ2-7|-
CASRASGFHEQYF
>TRBV9|TRBJ2-6|-
CASSWDISSGANVLTF
>TRBV19|TRBJ2-5|TRBD2
CASSGAGASQETQYF
>TRBV7-3|TRBJ2-3|TRBD2
CASSLTGGAVTDTQYF
>TRBV18|TRBJ2-4|-
CASSPRDPGAKNIQYF
>TRBV27|TRBJ2-1|TRBD2
CASSSGTSYNEQFF
>TRBV7-9|TRBJ2-4|-
CASSLAGSLAKNIQYF
>TRBV28|TRBJ1-2|TRBD1
CASSNTAQGPGYTF
>TRBV27|TRBJ2-2|-
CASFTGLNTGELFF
>TRBV5-5|TRBJ1-4|-
CASSFRANEKLFF
>TRBV28|TRBJ1-4|TRBD1
CASNPTGTANEKLFF
>TRBV5-4|TRBJ2-1|-
CASSFVTGRDNEQFF
>TRBV27|TRBJ2-3|-
CASSLVLSLGTDTQYF
>TRBV4-1|TRBJ1-2|TRBD1
CASSQRRQGAGYGYTF
>TRBV10-1|TRBJ1-1|TRBD1
CASRLERDRPSRNTEAFF
>TRBV6-5|TRBJ1-5|-
CASSYRQEGQPQHF
>TRBV29-1|TRBJ2-5|-
CSVAQGGQETQYF
>TRBV4-1|TRBJ2-3|TRBD2
CASSPLLAGGPDTQYF
>TRBV10-3|TRBJ1-5|TRBD1
CASGDRGVNQPQHF
>TRBV28|TRBJ2-7|-
CASSLESPPQYEQYF
>TRBV7-6|TRBJ2-7|-
CASSPREGAYEQYF